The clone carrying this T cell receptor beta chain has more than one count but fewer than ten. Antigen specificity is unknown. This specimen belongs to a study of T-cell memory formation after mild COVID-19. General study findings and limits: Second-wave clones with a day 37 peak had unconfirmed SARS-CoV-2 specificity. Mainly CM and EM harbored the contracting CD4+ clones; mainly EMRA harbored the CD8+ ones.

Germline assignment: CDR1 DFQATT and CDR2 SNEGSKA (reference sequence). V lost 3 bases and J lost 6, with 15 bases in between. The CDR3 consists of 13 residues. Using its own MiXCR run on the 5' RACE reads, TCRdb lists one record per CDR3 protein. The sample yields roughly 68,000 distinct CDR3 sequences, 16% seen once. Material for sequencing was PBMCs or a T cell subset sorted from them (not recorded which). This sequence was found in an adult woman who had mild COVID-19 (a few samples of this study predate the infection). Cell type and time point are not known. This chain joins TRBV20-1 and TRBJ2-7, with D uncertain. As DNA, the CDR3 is TGCAGTGCTAGGGTGGAGAACAGCCTCGAGCAGTACTTC. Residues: CSARVENSLEQYF.